The T cell receptor beta chain described here comes from a study of identical twins. Overall study findings and caveats: For cord blood, abundant beta clonotypes had fewer insertions, unlike memory repertoires, which showed none.

This clonotype has just a few counts. Its antigen is unknown. MiXCR, applied by TCRdb to the 5' RACE reads, yields one record per CDR3 protein. The table includes some 1,600,000 distinct CDR3 sequences, 25% to 35% detected once. This sequence was found in a newborn girl in good health. Sequencing was done on a sample of cord blood.

CDR3 nucleotides: TGTGCCACCAGTGATTCTCCTGACAGGCCAAGCTCCTACGAGCAGTACTTC. Residues: CATSDSPDRPSSYEQYF. The chain recombines TRBV24-1 with TRBJ2-7; D is possibly TRBD1 (6 bases). This CDR3 has 17 amino acids. V was clipped by 2 bases and J by 0 bases, with 16 bases between them. Germline V gene lookup returns CDR1 KGHDR and CDR2 SFDVKD.